The TCR beta chain described here comes from a study of PD-1 blockade in classical Hodgkin lymphoma (dated by TCRdb to about 2020). Some background on the complete study: Nivolumab dosing was 3 mg/kg intravenously every 2 weeks, continuing until either disease progression or unacceptable toxicity. The study used TCR beta sequencing and CyTOF to define a peripheral blood immune signature of response to PD-1 blockade in classical Hodgkin lymphoma. On the study overall, not on this receptor specifically: Newly diagnosed patients were reported to have lower baseline TCR diversity than healthy donors, and relapsed/refractory patients were reported to have lower baseline TCR diversity still. By C4D1, a significant rise was seen in CD4+ TCR diversity but not in CD8+ TCR diversity (p=0.0027 vs p=0.16), and the rise was most apparent among complete responders (p=0.02). Lower diversity was seen in patients whose nivolumab began less than 1 year after ASCT, and these patients were left out of later analyses so that immune reconstitution would not confound the results. The study covered only a single clinical trial cohort, and the causes of the repertoire differences, possibly disease activity or prior therapy, were still not defined. Baseline diversity similar to that of newly diagnosed patients was observed in trial patients achieving complete response, whereas significantly lower diversity was observed in partial responders and progressors.

The Qiagen DNeasy kit was used to extract genomic DNA both from unsorted PBMCs and from the negatively selected CD4+ and CD8+ fractions. Using primers that anneal to V and J segments, immunoSEQ multiplex PCR amplified the TCR beta CDR3 regions. A synthetic immune receptor repertoire was used to minimize amplification bias, and any remaining bias was removed computationally after sequencing. On the authors' methods: Repertoire diversity was quantified as the Shannon entropy index using custom Python scripts. Unsorted, CD4+ and CD8+ repertoires were analyzed separately, except for combined analyses in which CD4+ and CD8+ sequences were merged in silico. Clonal expansion was defined as a frequency increase of at least 2-fold after treatment compared with C1D1, and clones undetected at baseline were assigned a pseudocount of 0.5. Clones with 0 or 1 copy at C1D1 were classified as singleton clones, and clones with 2 or more copies were classified as non-singleton clones. Clones expanded in unsorted samples were labelled as CD4+, CD8+ or unknown by matching protein sequences in sorted samples from the same patient. Diversity changes from C1D1 to C4D1 were tested in paired samples using Wilcoxon tests. TCRdb provides this immuneACCESS table in a form limited to in-frame rearrangements. Some clones are lacking; in checked studies, under half of them reflect an unresolved V gene, and why the rest are absent is not known. D and trimming were read from the DNA, whereas the V and J calls and clone size are those reported in that table. Counted in this sample were about 50,000 clones; around 76% of them appeared once. Of the sample, around 12% falls within the top ten clones.

Including the terminal cysteine and phenylalanine, the CDR3 comprises 13 residues. The read is trimmed to its CDR3 DNA, 39 bases read in frame from base 1. The junction shows trimming of 3 bases on V and 6 bases on J, plus 10 bases between the germline ends. CDR1 and CDR2, looked up from the germline V gene, are SGHAT and FQNNGV. In the paper's terms, the time point label means: cycle 4 day 1 (C4D1), after 6 weeks of nivolumab. Every trial patient had relapsed after autologous stem cell transplantation, and cohorts A, B and C differed in prior brentuximab vedotin exposure. The trial cohort was composed of 55 to 65 patients with relapsed/refractory classical Hodgkin lymphoma, for whom complete response, partial response or progressive disease was recorded as best overall response. Trial patients were treated with single-agent nivolumab in the multi-cohort phase II CheckMate 205 trial. An independent review committee assessed best overall response by applying the 2007 International Working Group response criteria. Trial PBMCs were collected just before the start of nivolumab (C1D1) and during therapy at cycle 2 day 1 and cycle 4 day 1. Peripheral blood was collected in 8 mL Vacutainer Cell Preparation Tubes, from which PBMCs were isolated by centrifugation and then cryopreserved.

With regard to this clone: There is no known antigen for this receptor. One base away there is no much larger clone; base qualities are not given.

The input for sequencing was peripheral blood mononuclear cells (PBMCs), taken before the fourth cycle of nivolumab. The chain couples TRBV11-2 to TRBJ2-3; perhaps TRBD1 is the D gene, with 5 bases matching. The clonotype was recovered from a human donor with classical Hodgkin lymphoma. Read as DNA, the sequence is TGTGCCAGCAGCTTTTCAGGGCGGGATACGCAGTATTTT. This translates into CASSFSGRDTQYF.